These 7 T cell receptor beta chains were all obtained from the same sample, sequenced in a study of CD8 T cells in Susac syndrome. Reverse transcription of roughly 0.45 to 1 ug RNA was carried out with random hexamers. TCRdb independently ran MiXCR on the immunoSEQ multiplex PCR reads; one entry per CDR3 protein. The sample holds more than 130,000 distinct CDR3 sequences, about 94% seen once. The specimen was CD8+ T cells from PBMCs. The receptors were gathered from a human donor in good health.

The V call is TRBV28, the J call TRBJ2-3; the D call may be TRBD1 or TRBD2 (5 bases each). The CDR3 totals 16 residues. In germline, CDR1 is MDHEN, CDR2 SYDVKM. V lost 1 base, J lost 6 bases, and 17 bases lay in between. The CDR3 DNA is TGTGCCAGCAGTTTATTACAGGAGGCCATACGTGATACGCAGTATTTT. Amino acids: CASSLLQEAIRDTQYF.

For the CDR3, the DNA is TGTGCCAGCAGCCCTTCGGCCACCGGGGAGCTGTTTTTT. Its protein is CASSPSATGELFF. The chain has TRBV27 and TRBJ2-2; D is unclear. This CDR3 is 13 amino acids long. Germline V gives CDR1 MNHEY, CDR2 SMNVEV (reference sequence). V lost 6 bases, J lost 4 bases, and 9 bases lay in between.

This clonotype showed up just once. The CDR3 protein is CASRAGTTGELFF. Written as DNA, the CDR3 is TGTGCCAGCAGGGCGGGTACCACCGGGGAGCTGTTTTTT. The chain links TRBV6-5 to TRBJ2-2, with TRBD2 as a possible D gene (5 bases). Looked up from germline, CDR1 is MNHEY and CDR2 is SVGAGI. The CDR3 has 13 residues. Trimming took off 6 bases at V and 4 bases at J, with 9 bases between the two ends.

J is TRBJ2-1 and V is TRBV20-1, with TRBD2 identical over 10 bases. V lost 5 bases to trimming and J lost 0 bases; unmatched junction nucleotides: 7. Germline V CDR1 and CDR2: DFQATT, SNEGSKA (reference sequence). The CDR3 covers 16 residues. The CDR3 sequence is CSARSPSGSSYNEQFF. The CDR3 coding sequence is TGCAGTGCTCGTTCTCCTAGCGGGAGCTCCTACAATGAGCAGTTCTTC.

J is TRBJ2-7 and V is TRBV28; 12 bases map to TRBD2. The V segment lost 6 bases and the J segment 5 bases; nucleotides outside the gene matches: 8. This CDR3 contains 15 residues. Germline V gene lookup returns CDR1 MDHEN and CDR2 SYDVKM. The CDR3 DNA is TGTGCCAGCAGCCAGAGGACTAGCGGGACCAACGAGCAGTACTTC. Translation: CASSQRTSGTNEQYF. The full variable domain, its missing parts supplied by reference TRBV28 and TRBJ2-7, is DVKVTQSSRYLVKRTGEKVFLECVQDMDHENMFWYRQDPGLGLRLIYFSYDVKMKEKGDIPEGYSVSREKKERFSLILESASTNQTSMYLCASSQRTSGTNEQYFGPGTRLTVT.

This clonotype appeared a single time. This chain joins TRBV4-3 and TRBJ2-2; a possible D gene is TRBD2 (7 bases). The V end lost 0 bases, the J end lost 7 bases, and 18 bases lay between the germline ends. The CDR3 sequence is 17 residues long. The germline V gene encodes CDR1 LGHNA and CDR2 YSLEER. CDR3 protein: CASSQDRGGPLGGELFF. The CDR3 nucleotides read TGCGCCAGCAGCCAAGATAGGGGGGGGCCCTTGGGCGGGGAGCTGTTTTTT.

This chain connects TRBV28 to TRBJ2-7, with TRBD2 identical over 9 bases. Germline assignment: CDR1 MDHEN and CDR2 SYDVKM. The CDR3 has 13 amino acids. The V gene end was trimmed by 2 bases and the J gene end by 5 bases; junction bases not matched to a gene: 1. This CDR3 is CASSLAGGDEQYF. The DNA of the CDR3 is TGTGCCAGCAGTTTAGCGGGAGGGGACGAGCAGTACTTC.